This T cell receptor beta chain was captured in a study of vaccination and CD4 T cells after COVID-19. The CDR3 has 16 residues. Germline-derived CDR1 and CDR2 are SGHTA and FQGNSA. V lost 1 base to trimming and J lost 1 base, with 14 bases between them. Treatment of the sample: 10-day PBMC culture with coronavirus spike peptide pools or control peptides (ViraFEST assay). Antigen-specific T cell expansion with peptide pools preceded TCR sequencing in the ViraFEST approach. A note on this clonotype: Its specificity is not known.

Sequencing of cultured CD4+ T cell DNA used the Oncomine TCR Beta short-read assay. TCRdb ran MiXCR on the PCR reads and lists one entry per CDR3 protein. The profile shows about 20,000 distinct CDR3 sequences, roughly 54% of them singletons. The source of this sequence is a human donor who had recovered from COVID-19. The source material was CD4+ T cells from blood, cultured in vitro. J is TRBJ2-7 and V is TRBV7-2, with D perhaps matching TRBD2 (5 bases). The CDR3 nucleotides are TGTGCCAGCAGCTTAGAACGTCCCGGGATTTCCTACGAGCAGTACTTC. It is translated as CASSLERPGISYEQYF.